This entry is about one T cell receptor beta chain. This clonotype is described as large (0.1 to 1%). Its antigen specificity is not known. There are no base qualities to consult, and no much larger clone falls within one base. Sequencer: NextSeq 500. The QIAseq Immune Repertoire RNA Library Kit, Human TCR Panel was used to prepare TCR libraries from approximately 16 ng of total RNA. Sequencing of the TCR libraries was done on an Illumina NextSeq with a Mid Output V2 kit and asymmetric 261x41 paired-end reads. Each TCR library was diluted to about 3.8 nM, after which the TCR libraries were pooled, denatured and loaded at around 1 pM. Per the authors' processing: TCR FASTQ files were processed in the QIAGEN GeneGlobe Data Analysis Center, and downstream analysis was performed in R 3.5.2. Clonality was calculated as one minus Shannon entropy normalized by the log of the number of unique productive sequences. Fisher exact tests at 5% FDR, run separately within each subset, picked out TRA or TRB clonotypes whose abundance differed between baseline and M1. Differentially abundant clonotypes were categorized as emerging, expanding, contracting or non-expanding/contracting. Repertoire overlap between patients was measured with Morisita's overlap index. TCRdb reanalyzed the raw reads on its own, using fastp at Q25 for trimming and MiXCR for clone calling, and kept in-frame beta chains. Rows are unified per CDR3 protein, each entry keeping the most common DNA and genes. The V and J calls and clone size are TCRdb's, not the authors'. In all, the sample holds 450 to 550 distinct CDR3 sequences, and 8.6% of those were seen once. Roughly 18% of the sample belongs to the ten largest clones.

Four subsets defined by PD-1 and/or TIGIT were sorted from live CD3+CD8+TCRalphabeta+ cells on a BD FACSAria II cell sorter. To characterize how relevant each subset is to anti-PD-1 therapy response, circulating CD8 T cells were sorted into four subsets based on PD-1 and TIGIT expression. Both TCR alpha and TCR beta chains were sequenced from each sorted CD8 T-cell subset. Peripheral blood was collected at three points: before the first anti-PD-1 injection, after two injections and after four injections. Ficoll gradient centrifugation was used to isolate PBMCs right away. Until use, PBMCs were stored frozen in liquid nitrogen in RPMI containing roughly 20% FCS and 10% DMSO. After thawing, PBMCs were stained with a viability dye plus antibodies against CD3, CD8alpha, TCRalphabeta, PD-1 and TIGIT. The RNeasy Kit was used to extract total RNA, and all samples had a RIN greater than 7. The sample comes from a study of circulating CD8 cells and anti-PD-1 response in melanoma (dated by TCRdb to the early 2020s). The study in broad terms: Patients received nivolumab intravenously at 3 mg/kg every 2 weeks. In on-treatment samples, a biotinylated anti-human IgG4 antibody was used to detect PD-1. The melanoma cohort included approximately 13 patients, of whom seven received anti-PD-1 as first-line therapy and six had previously received targeted therapy or immunotherapy. Patients with complete or partial responses were classified as responders; those with stable or progressive disease (RECIST v1.1) as non-responders. A total of 11 melanoma patients were included in the TCR repertoire analysis, 4 of them responders and 7 non-responders. What the research found in general, with its limitations: Diversity was greatest in the DNEG repertoire, PD-1 and DPOS had similar and higher clonality, and TIGIT repertoires had the lowest diversity. Because material was limited, experiments were generally done without replicates. Only baseline and M1 samples from a small cohort with few responders were used in the published TCR repertoire comparisons. Repertoires were largely private between subsets, with under 8% of TRB clonotypes shared at M1; sharing was highest between DPOS and TIGIT. The cohort mixed treatment-naive and previously treated patients, which the authors noted could influence results. Because tumor material was not accessible, tumor reactivity was instead assessed by peptide assays on expanded sorted subsets.

The V end gives up 3 bases and the J end 4 bases, leaving 2 bases in the junction not matched to a gene. The CDR3 holds 14 amino acids from the cysteine to the phenylalanine. The sequence is cut down to CDR3 DNA, 42 bases in frame from base 1. Sequences MDHEN (CDR1) and SYDVKM (CDR2) are obtained from the germline V gene. Sample: CD8+ T cells from PBMCs, taken at baseline or after one month of anti-PD-1 therapy (not recorded which). The source of this sequence is a human donor with melanoma. The chain joins TRBV28 to TRBJ2-7, with 11 middle bases fitting TRBD2. The nucleotide sequence is given as TGTGCCAGCAGTTTGGGACTAGCGGTTTACGAGCAGTACTTC. This translates into CASSLGLAVYEQYF.